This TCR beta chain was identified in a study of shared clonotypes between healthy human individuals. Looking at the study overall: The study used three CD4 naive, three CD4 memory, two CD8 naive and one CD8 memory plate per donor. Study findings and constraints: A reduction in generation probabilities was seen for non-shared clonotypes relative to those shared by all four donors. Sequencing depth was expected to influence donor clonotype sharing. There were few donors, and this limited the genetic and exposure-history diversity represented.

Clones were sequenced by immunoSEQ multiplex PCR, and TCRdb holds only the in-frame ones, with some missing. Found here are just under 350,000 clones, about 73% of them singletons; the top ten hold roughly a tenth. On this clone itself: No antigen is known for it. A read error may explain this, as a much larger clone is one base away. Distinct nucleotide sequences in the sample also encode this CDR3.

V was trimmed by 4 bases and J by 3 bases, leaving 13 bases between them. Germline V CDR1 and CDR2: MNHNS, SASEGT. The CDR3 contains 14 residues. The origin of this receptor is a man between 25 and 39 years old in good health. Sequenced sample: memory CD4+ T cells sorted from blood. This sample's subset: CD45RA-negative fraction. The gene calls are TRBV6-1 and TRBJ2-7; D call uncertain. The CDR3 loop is CASSALTESYEQYF. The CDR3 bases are TGTGCCAGCAGTGCCCTAACGGAAAGCTACGAGCAGTACTTC.